These T cell receptor beta chains were read from a single sample in a study of OX40 agonist ivuxolimab in advanced cancers. Repertoires were generated with immunoSEQ multiplex PCR, while TCRdb's copy carries only in-frame clones and drops some. The table shows roughly 86,000 clones, with more than 85% occurring only once. Source: CD4+ or CD8+ T cells sorted from blood, taken in a trial of the OX40 agonist ivuxolimab. The origin of the receptors is an adult with an advanced solid tumor such as melanoma, head and neck, liver or kidney cancer. Each CDR3 is given with its conserved first and last residue. The D gene is left open where the match is weak. Expanded clones are given a class, and other clones once, few, many or no size at all.

CDR3	DNA	V	D	J	size
CASSLTGGSHNEQFF	TGTGCCAGCAGCTTAACTGGAGGTAGCCACAATGAGCAGTTCTTC	TRBV7-3	NA	TRBJ2-1	NA
CASRRTSGNNEQFF	TGTGCCAGCAGAAGGACTAGCGGAAACAATGAGCAGTTCTTC	TRBV6-4	TRBD2	TRBJ2-1	NA
CASSLSPRLAGVPNEQFF	TGTGCCAGCAGTTTATCCCCTAGACTAGCGGGAGTTCCGAATGAGCAGTTCTTC	TRBV27	TRBD2	TRBJ2-1	NA
CAISERQGYNSPLHF	TGTGCCATCAGTGAACGACAGGGGTACAATTCACCCCTCCACTTT	TRBV10-3	TRBD1	TRBJ1-6	NA
CASSQPGRDRGFHEQYF	TGCGCCAGCAGCCAACCGGGTCGGGACAGGGGGTTCCACGAGCAGTACTTC	TRBV4-1	TRBD1	TRBJ2-7	NA
CATSRGEPGGTQYF	TGTGCCACCAGCAGAGGGGAGCCGGGAGGGACCCAGTACTTC	TRBV15	TRBD2	TRBJ2-5	NA
CASSWGTGLSNQPQHF	TGTGCCAGCAGTTGGGGAACAGGGTTAAGCAATCAGCCCCAGCATTTT	TRBV6-6	NA	TRBJ1-5	NA
CASSSRALNTEAFF	TGTGCCAGCAGCTCCCGGGCCTTGAACACTGAAGCTTTCTTT	TRBV7-2	NA	TRBJ1-1	NA
CASSLTAAGAEAFF	TGTGCCAGCAGCTTAACGGCGGCTGGGGCTGAAGCTTTCTTT	TRBV7-2	NA	TRBJ1-1	NA
CASSLVPYQYGQYF	TGTGCCAGCAGCTTAGTCCCTTACCAGTACGGGCAGTACTTC	TRBV7-9	NA	TRBJ2-7	NA
CASSFTGGGQPQHF	TGTGCCAGCAGTTTTACAGGGGGCGGTCAGCCCCAGCATTTT	TRBV6-5	TRBD1	TRBJ1-5	NA
CASSYLQGTEAFF	TGTGCCAGCAGTTACCTACAGGGAACTGAAGCTTTCTTT	TRBV6-5	NA	TRBJ1-1	NA
CASSKEGGRRTEAFF	TGCGCCAGCAGCAAAGAGGGGGGCCGGAGAACTGAAGCTTTCTTT	TRBV5-1	NA	TRBJ1-1	NA
CASSNYIQGREQYF	TGTGCCAGCAGCAACTATATACAGGGCCGGGAGCAGTACTTC	TRBV5-8	NA	TRBJ2-7	NA
CASSPGTTSNVGLFF	TGTGCCAGCAGTCCTGGGACAACTTCCAATGTGGGACTGTTTTTT	TRBV7-9	NA	TRBJ1-4	NA
CASSRTTDTQYF	TGTGCCAGCAGCCGGACCACAGATACGCAGTATTTT	TRBV5-4	NA	TRBJ2-3	NA
CASRGGNQPQHF	TGTGCCAGCAGAGGGGGGAATCAGCCCCAGCATTTT	TRBV7-2	NA	TRBJ1-5	NA
CASSFTSGGVTDTQYF	TGTGCCAGCAGCTTTACTAGCGGGGGGGTCACAGATACGCAGTATTTT	TRBV11-1	TRBD2	TRBJ2-3	NA
CASSFRETVLMEGRATNEKLFF	TGCGCCAGCAGCTTTCGTGAAACCGTTCTTATGGAGGGTCGCGCAACTAATGAAAAACTGTTTTTT	TRBV4-1	NA	TRBJ1-4	NA
CASRDQHTDTQYF	TGTGCCAGCCGGGACCAACACACAGATACGCAGTATTTT	TRBV7-2	NA	TRBJ2-3	once
CASSYGASGRYEQYF	TGTGCCAGCAGTTACGGGGCTAGCGGGAGATACGAGCAGTACTTC	TRBV6-5	TRBD2	TRBJ2-7	NA
CASSPTTGELFF	TGTGCCAGCAGCCCCACTACCGGGGAGCTGTTTTTT	TRBV6-5	NA	TRBJ2-2	NA
CAWSVTRTSGNLFSEQYF	TGTGCCTGGAGTGTAACGCGGACTAGCGGGAACCTTTTTAGCGAGCAGTACTTC	TRBV30	TRBD2	TRBJ2-7	once
CASQRVENEKLFF	TGTGCCAGCCAAAGGGTGGAAAATGAAAAACTGTTTTTT	TRBV6-1	NA	TRBJ1-4	NA
CAISVRDGSYGYTF	TGTGCCATCAGTGTCAGAGACGGGAGCTATGGCTACACCTTC	TRBV10-3	NA	TRBJ1-2	NA
CASRGTGSMNTEAFF	TGTGCCAGCAGAGGGACAGGTTCTATGAACACTGAAGCTTTCTTT	TRBV2	TRBD1	TRBJ1-1	NA
CASKAGPSIGYTF	TGTGCCAGCAAGGCAGGGCCCTCGATTGGCTACACCTTC	TRBV28	NA	TRBJ1-2	NA
CASSASDQVVNEQFF	TGTGCCAGTAGTGCCAGCGACCAAGTGGTAAATGAGCAGTTCTTC	TRBV19	NA	TRBJ2-1	once
CSVEDPAGVGNEQFF	TGCAGCGTTGAGGATCCAGCGGGAGTGGGCAATGAGCAGTTCTTC	TRBV29-1	TRBD2	TRBJ2-1	NA